The 23 T cell receptor beta chains in this list originate from one sample, sequenced in a study of blood T cell repertoires in COVID-19. Using immunoSEQ multiplex PCR, the repertoire was profiled, and TCRdb retains in-frame clones only, with some absent. The data show about 140,000 clones, 65% to 85% seen once. Sample: peripheral blood. The receptors shown here come from a woman aged 55-75 years with acute or convalescent COVID-19.

The chain employs TRBV6-2 or TRBV6-3 and TRBJ1-3, with no clear D. V was trimmed by 0 bases and J by 7 bases, leaving 16 bases between them. Germline V gene data show CDR1 as MNHEY and CDR2 as SVGEGT. The CDR3 loop spans 16 amino acids. The CDR3: CASSYSSQTTGNTIYF. The DNA of the CDR3 is TGTGCCAGCAGTTACTCGAGCCAGACGACGGGTAACACCATATATTTT.

V usage is TRBV28 and J usage is TRBJ2-1, with 7 bases identical to TRBD2. This CDR3 has 16 amino acids. Germline V gene sequence: CDR1 MDHEN, CDR2 SYDVKM. V trimming: 3 bases; J trimming: 8 bases; junction bases outside the gene matches: 13. The CDR3 here is CASSFSSGRGGDEQFF. The CDR3, as DNA: TGTGCCAGCAGTTTCAGTTCAGGGAGGGGTGGCGATGAGCAGTTCTTC. The complete variable domain, with remaining parts taken from reference TRBV28 and TRBJ2-1, reads DVKVTQSSRYLVKRTGEKVFLECVQDMDHENMFWYRQDPGLGLRLIYFSYDVKMKEKGDIPEGYSVSREKKERFSLILESASTNQTSMYLCASSFSSGRGGDEQFFGPGTRLTVL.

The CDR3, as DNA: TGTGCCACCCAGGGACTAGCGAGGCAGACCCAGTACTTC. Its translation: CATQGLARQTQYF. V usage is TRBV19 and J usage is TRBJ2-5, with TRBD2 identical over 10 bases. V dropped 10 bases and J dropped 6; count of bases not matched to a gene: 8. This CDR3 is built from 13 residues. Germline-derived CDR1 and CDR2 are LNHDA and SQIVND (reference sequence).

This clone was counted only a few times. The chain carries TRBV6-6 and TRBJ2-7; 9 bases are a match to TRBD1. CDR1 is MNHNY and CDR2 is SVGAGI in the germline V gene (reference sequence). This CDR3 contains 17 residues. J was trimmed by 0 bases and V by 5 bases; bases with no gene match: 11. CDR3 coding DNA: TGTGCCAGCAGTCCGGGACAGGGTACATTGTTCTCCTACGAGCAGTACTTC. It encodes CASSPGQGTLFSYEQYF.

The chain uses TRBV5-5 and TRBJ2-7, with TRBD2 matching over 12 bases. The germline V gene has CDR1 SGHKS and CDR2 YYEKEE (reference sequence). The CDR3 length is 17 residues. V shed 0 bases, J shed 7 bases, and the junction held 11 bases outside the gene matches. The CDR3 region is CASSLEASGRARDEQYF. The CDR3 bases are TGTGCCAGCAGCTTGGAGGCTAGCGGGAGGGCAAGGGATGAGCAGTACTTC.

This chain joins TRBV2 and TRBJ2-1; TRBD2 is a possible D gene (6 bases). The CDR3 contains 16 residues. Between the trimmed V and J ends, which lost 8 bases and 9 bases, there was a span of 26 bases. The germline gives CDR1 SNHLY, CDR2 FYNNEI. The CDR3 DNA reads TGTGCCAGCGCGGGGACTGTCCGGGAGTTATCCGCTGAGCAGTTCTTC. Translating gives CASAGTVRELSAEQFF.

The gene calls are TRBV19 and TRBJ1-4; 7 nucleotides agree with TRBD1. This CDR3 has 15 amino acids. V trimming: 6 bases; J trimming: 6 bases; junction bases outside the gene matches: 10. The V gene's germline CDR1 is LNHDA and CDR2 SQIVND (reference sequence). CDR3 sequence: CASRPRQGRYEKLFF. Here the CDR3 DNA reads TGTGCCAGTAGGCCTCGACAGGGCCGGTATGAAAAACTGTTTTTT.

V gene TRBV28 combines with J gene TRBJ2-3, with 7 bases aligning to TRBD1. With V trimmed by 6 bases and J by 6 bases, 6 bases remained unmatched. The CDR3 is 13 residues long. The germline gives CDR1 MDHEN, CDR2 SYDVKM. In DNA form, the CDR3 reads TGTGCCAGCAGAAAACAGGGGACCGATACGCAGTATTTT. Translated: CASRKQGTDTQYF.

V usage is TRBV19 and J usage is TRBJ1-3, with 7 bases aligning to TRBD1. CDR3 length: 13 residues. V shed 4 bases and J 3 bases; nucleotides not matched to a gene: 0. From germline, CDR1 is LNHDA and CDR2 SQIVND (reference sequence). CDR3 DNA: TGTGCCAGTAGTACAGGGGGTGGAAACACCATATATTTT. Protein: CASSTGGGNTIYF. The whole variable domain, remainder taken from reference TRBV19 and TRBJ1-3, is DGGITQSPKYLFRKEGQNVTLSCEQNLNHDAMYWYRQDPGQGLRLIYYSQIVNDFQKGDIAEGYSVSREKKESFPLTVTSAQKNPTAFYLCASSTGGGNTIYFGEGSWLTVV.

This clone turned up a few times. This rearrangement joins TRBV30 to TRBJ2-5; D is perhaps TRBD2 (5 bases). The germline gives CDR1 GTSNPN, CDR2 SVGIG (reference sequence). V lost 3 bases and J 1 base, leaving 12 bases between the germline ends. CDR3 length: 14 residues. CDR3 region: CAWRNERSQETQYF. The CDR3, as DNA: TGTGCCTGGAGGAATGAGCGGAGCCAAGAGACCCAGTACTTC.

This clone was counted at least ten times. The J gene is TRBJ1-5, the V gene TRBV19, with TRBD1 matching 7 bases. This CDR3 is 14 amino acids long. The germline V gene has CDR1 LNHDA and CDR2 SQIVND (reference sequence). The junction had 6 bases not matched to a gene; V was cut back by 7 bases and J by 3 bases. Here the CDR3 reads CASTTGTANQPQHF. As DNA, the CDR3 is TGTGCCAGTACGACCGGGACAGCCAATCAGCCCCAGCATTTT.

This chain links TRBV5-6 with TRBJ2-2; D unresolved. The CDR3 has 13 amino acids. Germline V lookup: CDR1 SGHDT, CDR2 YYEEEE. V was pared by 0 bases and J by 6 bases, with 6 bases between. The chain's CDR3 is CASSLGYSGELFF. The DNA for the CDR3 is TGTGCCAGCAGCTTGGGGTACTCCGGGGAGCTGTTTTTT.

On this clone: An end of the junction does not agree with germline; a read error may underlie this. This chain connects TRBV6-5 to TRBJ1-2, with 10 bases that match TRBD1. This CDR3 comprises 14 residues. Germline assignment: CDR1 MNHEY and CDR2 SVGAGI. Here the CDR3 DNA reads TGTGCCGGCAGCCGGACAGGGGGAGGTAGTGGCTACACCTTC. Its protein is CAGSRTGGGSGYTF.

The genes are TRBV19 and TRBJ1-2; 9 nucleotides align to TRBD1. Germline loops: CDR1 LNHDA, CDR2 SQIVND (reference sequence). With 6 bases clipped from V and 2 bases from J, the junction kept 4 bases outside the gene matches. CDR3 length: 14 residues. The CDR3 is CASRRGTGNYGYTF. Written as DNA, the CDR3 is TGTGCCAGTAGACGCGGGACAGGGAACTATGGCTACACCTTC.

The rearrangement uses TRBV12-3 or TRBV12-4 and TRBJ1-5; D is unclear. Trimming shortened V by 1 base and J by 7 bases, and 8 bases separated the two germline ends. The CDR3 totals 13 residues. The CDR3 DNA follows: TGTGCCAGCAGTTTAGAGGTGAGGCAGCCCCAGCATTTT. This codes for CASSLEVRQPQHF.

This chain connects TRBV9 to TRBJ2-2; D is perhaps TRBD2 (6 bases). This CDR3 region has 17 residues. Germline-derived CDR1 and CDR2 are SGDLS and YYNGEE. V lost 4 bases and J 2 bases, leaving 18 bases between the germline ends. Written as DNA, the CDR3 is TGTGCCAGCAGCCTAAGGGACCGGGGACTCAACACCGGGGAGCTGTTTTTT. This codes for CASSLRDRGLNTGELFF.

The chain has TRBV7-9 and TRBJ2-7, with D possibly being TRBD2 (5 bases). V was pared by 3 bases and J by 1 base, with 10 bases between. Per the germline V gene, CDR1 is SEHNR and CDR2 is FQNEAQ (reference sequence). This CDR3 region has 14 residues. CDR3 bases: TGTGCCAGCAGCTTCCCTAGGAGGTCCTACGAGCAGTACTTC. Encoded protein: CASSFPRRSYEQYF.

In its sample, this clone was seen a few times. CDR3 bases: TGTGCCAGCAGGGCAACAGGGGACTTCAACACCGGGGAGCTGTTTTTT. Its translation is CASRATGDFNTGELFF. The rearrangement uses TRBV27 and TRBJ2-2, with D perhaps matching TRBD1 (7 bases). This CDR3 has 16 amino acids. V lost 6 bases and J lost 2, with 16 bases in between. The V gene's germline CDR1 is MNHEY and CDR2 SMNVEV (reference sequence).

The DNA for the CDR3 is TGCGCCAGCAGCCAAGTCTCCGGGGAACTCACAGATACGCAGTATTTT. The encoded protein is CASSQVSGELTDTQYF. The chain employs TRBV4-3 and TRBJ2-3; possible D gene TRBD2, 5 bases. In germline, CDR1 is LGHNA, CDR2 YSLEER. There are 16 residues in the CDR3. Trimming took 1 base from V and 2 from J, leaving 13 bases between them.

The rearrangement links TRBV28 to TRBJ2-5, with 15 bases that match TRBD2. The CDR3 loop spans 15 amino acids. The ends lost 5 bases at V and 6 bases at J; junction bases unmatched: 4. The germline gives CDR1 MDHEN, CDR2 SYDVKM. In DNA form, the CDR3 reads TGTGCCAGCAGTGGGACTAGCGGGAGGATCAAGACCCAGTACTTC. Its protein product is CASSGTSGRIKTQYF.

This clone was seen more than once but under ten times. This chain links TRBV5-6 with TRBJ2-4; the match to TRBD2 covers 8 bases. The germline CDR1 and CDR2 sequences are SGHDT and YYEEEE. V dropped 2 bases and J dropped 5; count of bases not matched to a gene: 3. The CDR3 length is 14 residues. The CDR3 spells CASSFRAGENIQYF. CDR3 bases: TGTGCCAGCAGCTTCAGAGCGGGGGAAAACATTCAGTACTTC.

This clone was counted once. The rearrangement links TRBV27 to TRBJ2-4, with TRBD1 matching over 7 bases. Losses at the gene ends were 5 bases for V and 7 bases for J; bases not matched to a gene: 5. CDR3 length: 13 amino acids. Germline V gene sequence: CDR1 MNHEY, CDR2 SMNVEV (reference sequence). The CDR3: CASSPGQSNIQYF. CDR3 sequence (DNA): TGTGCCAGCAGTCCGGGACAGTCCAACATTCAGTACTTC.

This rearrangement joins TRBV5-1 to TRBJ2-7; 12 nucleotides line up with TRBD2. The germline CDR1 and CDR2 sequences are SGHRS and YFSETQ. The CDR3 is made up of 15 amino acids. J lost 6 bases, V lost 2 bases, and 6 bases had no gene match. The DNA for the CDR3 is TGCGCCAGCAGCTTCCTAGCGGGAGGGACTCCCGAGCAGTACTTC. Protein sequence: CASSFLAGGTPEQYF.